These 18 T cell receptor beta chains came from one sample sequenced in a study of Ad26.COV2.S vaccination and SARS-CoV-2 variants. Specified treatment: 19 received Ad26.COV2.S at low or high dose, single or two shots; roughly five received placebo; per-sample allocation not given. On day 63 after the first injection, vaccine and placebo recipients gave samples. Produced via immunoSEQ multiplex PCR; TCRdb's table is partial and in-frame only. The sample records roughly 410,000 clones, 80% to 90% being singletons. The sequenced sample was peripheral blood, obtained in a trial of Ad26.COV2.S vaccine versus placebo. These receptors were taken from a person between 18 and 65 years old who received the Ad26.COV2.S COVID-19 vaccine or a placebo.

The chain has TRBV19 and TRBJ2-7, with D hard to call. The CDR3 loop spans 13 amino acids. CDR1 LNHDA and CDR2 SQIVND come from the germline V gene (reference sequence). V dropped 3 bases and J dropped 3 bases, with 9 bases sitting between them. Here the CDR3 reads CASSILGIYEQYF. CDR3 DNA: TGTGCCAGTAGTATTCTAGGGATCTACGAGCAGTACTTC.

The chain uses TRBV29-1 and TRBJ1-1; D not certain. V lost 4 bases, J lost 1 base, and 13 bases lay in between. Germline V CDR1 and CDR2: SQVTM, ANQGSEA. CDR3 length: 14 residues. CDR3 in amino acids: CSVGLLKRNTEAFF. The CDR3 region has the DNA TGCAGCGTTGGCCTGTTAAAGAGGAACACTGAAGCTTTCTTT.

The chain uses TRBV12-3 or TRBV12-4 and TRBJ1-2, with 8 bases identical to TRBD1. The V gene end was trimmed by 3 bases and the J gene end by 6 bases; junction bases not matched to a gene: 3. This CDR3 is built from 13 residues. CDR3 loop: CASSLDRVDGYTF. CDR3 nucleotides: TGTGCCAGCAGTTTGGACAGGGTGGATGGCTACACCTTC.

The chain links TRBV5-1 to TRBJ1-2, with D uncertain. CDR1 is SGHRS and CDR2 is YFSETQ in the germline V gene. This CDR3 is 13 amino acids long. V lost 1 base to trimming and J lost 7 bases, with 11 bases between them. The CDR3 DNA is TGCGCCAGCAGCTTGTCAGCCGGCGTTGGCTACACCTTC. It encodes CASSLSAGVGYTF.

This rearrangement joins TRBV6-4 to TRBJ1-1; possibly TRBD1 for D (6 bases). Trimming stripped 4 bases from V and 1 base from J, with 16 bases between. The CDR3 length is 16 residues. From germline, CDR1 is MRHNA and CDR2 SNTAGT. CDR3 bases: TGTGCCAGCAGTGCACAGGGTTCTGGGAAGAACACTGAAGCTTTCTTT. Amino acids: CASSAQGSGKNTEAFF.

This clone was recorded only once. This chain uses TRBV7-2 with TRBJ1-6; 7 bases fit TRBD1. The ends lost 7 bases at V and 12 bases at J; junction bases unmatched: 12. Germline V gene data show CDR1 as SGHTA and CDR2 as FQGNSA. The CDR3 is 14 residues long. The CDR3 nucleotides are TGTGCCAGCAAAACTGACAGGGATAAAGGACCCCTCCACTTT. Protein sequence: CASKTDRDKGPLHF.

V gene TRBV12-3 or TRBV12-4 combines with J gene TRBJ1-5; perhaps TRBD1 as D (5 bases). This CDR3 spans 13 amino acids. Deletions cut 3 bases from V and 7 bases from J, with 10 bases between. The CDR3 here is CASSFRAGQPQHF. The CDR3 coding sequence is TGTGCCAGCAGTTTCAGGGCAGGACAGCCCCAGCATTTT.

The CDR3 region is CASRNQGPQNTEAFF. DNA for the CDR3: TGTGCCAGTAGAAACCAGGGTCCCCAGAACACTGAAGCTTTCTTT. The chain carries TRBV19 and TRBJ1-1, with D possibly TRBD1 on 5 matching bases. The CDR3 extends over 15 amino acids. The V gene's germline CDR1 is LNHDA and CDR2 SQIVND (reference sequence). Trimming left V 6 bases short and J 1 base short, with 15 bases between.

This clone was counted between two and nine times. The chain uses TRBV2 and TRBJ2-7; either TRBD1 or TRBD2 may supply D (5 bases each). V lost 8 bases to trimming and J lost 5 bases, with 13 bases between them. Germline loops: CDR1 SNHLY, CDR2 FYNNEI. The CDR3 runs to 12 residues. As DNA, the CDR3 is TGTGCCAGCTCATGGGGGATGGACGAGCAGTACTTC. This encodes CASSWGMDEQYF. The full variable domain, with the rest looked up from reference TRBV2 and TRBJ2-7, is EPEVTQTPSHQVTQMGQEVILRCVPISNHLYFYWYRQILGQKVEFLVSFYNNEISEKSEIFDDQFSVERPDGSNFTLKIRSTKLEDSAMYFCASSWGMDEQYFGPGTRLTVT.

The rearrangement joins TRBV5-5 to TRBJ2-3, with D possibly TRBD1 on 5 matching bases. Between the trimmed V and J ends, which lost 2 bases and 3 bases, there was a span of 10 bases. This CDR3 region has 14 residues. Germline CDR1 reads SGHKS; CDR2 reads YYEKEE (reference sequence). CDR3 nucleotide sequence: TGTGCCAGCAGCTTCACTCCAGGGACAGATACGCAGTATTTT. Its translation: CASSFTPGTDTQYF.

Only a few counts were recorded for this clone. V and J are TRBV6-6 and TRBJ1-3, with D uncertain. Germline CDR1 MNHNY, CDR2 SVGAGI (reference sequence). The CDR3 is 14 residues long. V was trimmed by 0 bases and J by 5 bases, leaving 8 bases between them. In nucleotides, the CDR3 is TGTGCCAGCAGTTACTCCGGGTACCGAAACACCATATATTTT. Encoded protein: CASSYSGYRNTIYF.

The rearrangement links TRBV6-6 to TRBJ1-2; the D gene is possibly TRBD1 (5 bases). The CDR3 covers 15 residues. V was clipped by 0 bases and J by 4 bases, with 12 bases between them. Per germline, CDR1 MNHNY and CDR2 SVGAGI (reference sequence). Here the CDR3 reads CASSYSRPGSYGYTF. CDR3 nucleotide sequence: TGTGCCAGCAGTTACTCTAGGCCAGGGAGCTATGGCTACACCTTC.

The genes are TRBV25-1 and TRBJ2-1; D tentatively fits TRBD1 or TRBD2 (5 bases each). CDR1 MGHDK and CDR2 SYGVNS come from the germline V gene. Trimming took off 5 bases at V and 8 bases at J, with 16 bases between the two ends. This CDR3 has 14 amino acids. This CDR3 is CASSPYEGYHEQFF. Written as DNA, the CDR3 is TGTGCCAGCAGTCCATACGAGGGGTACCATGAGCAGTTCTTC.

This sequence joins TRBV6-5 and TRBJ1-6, with D tentatively TRBD1 (6 bases). The V and J ends lost 6 bases and 7 bases respectively, with 13 bases between them. This CDR3 has 14 residues. Germline CDR1 MNHEY, CDR2 SVGAGI. CDR3 in amino acids: CASSPQGGNSPLHF. The CDR3 DNA reads TGTGCCAGCAGCCCACAGGGTGGGAATTCACCCCTCCACTTT.

In DNA form, the CDR3 reads TGTGCCAGTAGTATAGGATTTAGCGGGGGGCAGTTCTTC. Its protein product is CASSIGFSGGQFF. The rearrangement joins TRBV19 to TRBJ2-1, with 9 bases lining up with TRBD2. V lost 1 base to trimming and J lost 12 bases; unmatched junction nucleotides: 4. CDR1 and CDR2 from the germline V gene are LNHDA and SQIVND (reference sequence). There are 13 residues in the CDR3.

V gene TRBV13 combines with J gene TRBJ1-5; D unresolved. The CDR3 consists of 16 residues. The V end was cut by 0 bases, the J end by 6 bases, with 15 bases between. The germline gives CDR1 PRHDT, CDR2 FYEKMQ (reference sequence). The CDR3 loop reads CASSLGGPHGTQPQHF. The DNA for the CDR3 is TGTGCCAGCAGCTTAGGGGGCCCACACGGAACTCAGCCCCAGCATTTT.

This clone has just one count. V gene TRBV4-1 combines with J gene TRBJ2-4; TRBD2 aligns across 16 bases. The CDR3 consists of 22 residues. Looked up from germline, CDR1 is MGHRA and CDR2 is YSYEKL. V trimming: 2 bases; J trimming: 2 bases; junction bases outside the gene matches: 15. This CDR3 is CASSQILGSGTSGRGSKNIQYF. For the CDR3, the DNA is TGCGCCAGCAGCCAAATTTTGGGATCCGGGACTAGCGGGAGGGGATCCAAAAACATTCAGTACTTC.

The J gene is TRBJ2-7, the V gene TRBV11-3; D might be TRBD2 (7 bases). Trimming shortened V by 5 bases and J by 2 bases, and 13 bases separated the two germline ends. The CDR3 consists of 14 residues. Germline lookup yields CDR1 SGHNT and CDR2 YENEEA. The CDR3 is CASSPGRGPYEQYF. CDR3 DNA: TGTGCCAGCAGCCCGGGGCGGGGGCCCTACGAGCAGTACTTC.